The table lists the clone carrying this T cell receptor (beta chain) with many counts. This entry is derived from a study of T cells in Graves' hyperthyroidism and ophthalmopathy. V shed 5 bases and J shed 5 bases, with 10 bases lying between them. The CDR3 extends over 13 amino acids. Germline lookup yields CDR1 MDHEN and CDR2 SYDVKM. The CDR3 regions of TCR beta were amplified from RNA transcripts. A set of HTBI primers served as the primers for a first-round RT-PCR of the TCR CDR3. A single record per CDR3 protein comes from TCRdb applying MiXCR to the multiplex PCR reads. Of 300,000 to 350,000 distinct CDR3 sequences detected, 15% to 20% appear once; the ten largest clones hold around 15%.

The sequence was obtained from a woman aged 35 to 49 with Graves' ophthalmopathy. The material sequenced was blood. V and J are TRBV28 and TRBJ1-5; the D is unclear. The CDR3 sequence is CASSASYHQPQHF. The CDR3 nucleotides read TGTGCCAGCAGTGCCTCATACCATCAGCCCCAGCATTTT. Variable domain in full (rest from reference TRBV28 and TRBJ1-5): DVKVTQSSRYLVKRTGEKVFLECVQDMDHENMFWYRQDPGLGLRLIYFSYDVKMKEKGDIPEGYSVSREKKERFSLILESASTNQTSMYLCASSASYHQPQHFGDGTRLSIL.